The 10 T cell receptor beta chains below come from one sample, sequenced in a study of cytomegalovirus exposure and HLA in healthy donors. Both 60 Vbeta primers and 13 Jbeta primers went into the PCR. Sequencing was performed with immunoSEQ multiplex PCR; in TCRdb, only in-frame clones are kept and a portion is missing. The table has over 75,000 clones, 80% to 90% seen once; the top ten hold about 3.4%. The material sequenced was PBMCs. The source of these receptors is a man under 40 in good health and CMV-seropositive.

The rearrangement joins TRBV14 to TRBJ1-4; D remains unclear. Trimming stripped 4 bases from V and 6 bases from J, with 9 bases between. The CDR3 has 13 amino acids. The germline V gene encodes CDR1 SGHDN and CDR2 FVKESK. The CDR3 sequence is CASSRAGHEKLFF. The CDR3 nucleotides read TGTGCCAGCAGCCGAGCCGGTCATGAAAAACTGTTTTTT.

The chain uses TRBV13 and TRBJ2-3; 14 bases agree with TRBD2. CDR1 PRHDT and CDR2 FYEKMQ come from the germline V gene (reference sequence). This CDR3 spans 18 amino acids. Losses at the gene ends were 6 bases for V and 4 bases for J; bases not matched to a gene: 12. The CDR3 nucleotides read TGTGCCAGCAGTTTTGTCAAGTTGGGACTAGCGGGAGCAGATACGCAGTATTTT. It codes for CASSFVKLGLAGADTQYF.

This clone was found once. At the DNA level, this CDR3 is encoded by other sequences in the same sample as well. V gene TRBV10-3 combines with J gene TRBJ2-5; D remains ambiguous. CDR1 is ENHRY and CDR2 is SYGVKD in the germline V gene. The CDR3 spans 12 residues. V shed 0 bases and J shed 4 bases, with 3 bases lying between them. The CDR3 loop is CAISESRETQYF. The CDR3 DNA follows: TGTGCCATCAGTGAGTCTAGAGAGACCCAGTACTTC.

The chain carries TRBV7-9 and TRBJ2-6; D gene uncertain. This CDR3 contains 14 residues. CDR1 and CDR2 from the germline V gene are SEHNR and FQNEAQ (reference sequence). V was shortened by 3 bases and J by 1 base, with 4 bases between the two germline ends. Written as DNA, the CDR3 is TGTGCCAGCAGCTTTCTTTCTGGGGCCAACGTCCTGACTTTC. It specifies CASSFLSGANVLTF.

The chain is built from TRBV7-9 and TRBJ2-3; D remains unclear. This CDR3 is 15 amino acids long. CDR1 is SEHNR and CDR2 is FQNEAQ in the germline V gene (reference sequence). V lost 1 base, J lost 4 bases, and 12 bases lay in between. CDR3 in amino acids: CASSLGYGTADTQYF. In nucleotides, the CDR3 is TGTGCCAGCAGCTTAGGGTACGGCACAGCAGATACGCAGTATTTT.

V and J are TRBV5-1 and TRBJ2-5; D gene unclear. The germline gives CDR1 SGHRS, CDR2 YFSETQ. V lost 5 bases and J lost 3, with 11 bases in between. The CDR3 covers 13 residues. The chain's CDR3 is CASSELSEETQYF. In nucleotides, the CDR3 is TGCGCCAGCAGTGAACTCTCCGAAGAGACCCAGTACTTC.

This chain links TRBV9 with TRBJ2-2; D possibly corresponds to TRBD2 (6 bases). CDR3 length: 16 residues. Germline CDR1 reads SGDLS; CDR2 reads YYNGEE. V was clipped by 0 bases and J by 1 base, with 10 bases between them. The CDR3 reads CASSVGGTLNTGELFF. CDR3 nucleotides: TGTGCCAGCAGCGTAGGCGGGACTCTGAACACCGGGGAGCTGTTTTTT. The full variable domain, its missing parts supplied by reference TRBV9 and TRBJ2-2, is DSGVTQTPKHLITATGQRVTLRCSPRSGDLSVYWYQQSLDQGLQFLIQYYNGEERAKGNILERFSAQQFPDLHSELNLSSLELGDSALYFCASSVGGTLNTGELFFGEGSRLTVL.

The genes are TRBV27 and TRBJ2-2, with TRBD1 matching 9 bases. CDR1 and CDR2 (germline): MNHEY, SMNVEV (reference sequence). V was clipped by 4 bases and J by 1 base; unmatched bases: 1. This CDR3 spans 15 amino acids. The CDR3 region is CASSSGQGNTGELFF. Here the CDR3 DNA reads TGTGCCAGCAGTTCGGGACAGGGGAACACCGGGGAGCTGTTTTTT.

Of note for this clone: Germline is not matched at one junction end, which may reflect a read error. The chain has TRBV7-9 and TRBJ2-1; D may be TRBD1 or TRBD2 (5 bases each). This CDR3 has 12 residues. Per the germline V gene, CDR1 is SEHNR and CDR2 is FQNEAQ (reference sequence). The CDR3 sequence is CSSSLATEEQFF. The CDR3, as DNA: TGTTCCAGCAGCTTAGCGACAGAAGAGCAGTTCTTC.

This chain connects TRBV11-2 to TRBJ2-7; the match to TRBD1 covers 9 bases. The CDR3 runs 15 residues. Trimming cost V 5 bases and J 2 bases; bases outside gene matches: 7. Germline CDR1 SGHAT, CDR2 FQNNGV. In DNA, the CDR3 is TGTGCCAGCAGCCCACAGGGGGCTCCTACCTACGAGCAGTACTTC. Translation: CASSPQGAPTYEQYF.